This T cell receptor beta chain appears in the sequencing data of a study of shared clonotypes between healthy human individuals. For the study at large: Each donor's CD4 naive and CD4 memory cells filled three plates apiece, CD8 naive two, and CD8 memory one. Findings and limits, study-wide: A small donor pool kept down the genetic and exposure-history diversity that was represented. Apart from blood, nothing was sampled; tissue repertoires likely differ.

The protocol was immunoSEQ multiplex PCR, while the TCRdb copy is restricted to in-frame clones and leaves out a portion. The sample includes 100,000 or so clones, about 71% seen only once; the top ten take 24%. CDR3 size: 12 residues. Germline assignment: CDR1 MNHNY and CDR2 SVGAGI (reference sequence). Notes on this clone: Its matching antigen is unknown. A read error may account for a junction end that differs from germline.

The sequencing input was memory CD8+ T cells sorted from blood. Subset: CD45RO+ cells pooled with CCR7-negative TemRA cells. This receptor was identified in a woman in her 30s in good health. This chain uses TRBV6-6 with TRBJ2-3; 8 positions match TRBD1. CDR3 in DNA: TGTGCCGGCTCGTCCGGGACAGGTACGCAGTATTTT. The encoded protein is CAGSSGTGTQYF.